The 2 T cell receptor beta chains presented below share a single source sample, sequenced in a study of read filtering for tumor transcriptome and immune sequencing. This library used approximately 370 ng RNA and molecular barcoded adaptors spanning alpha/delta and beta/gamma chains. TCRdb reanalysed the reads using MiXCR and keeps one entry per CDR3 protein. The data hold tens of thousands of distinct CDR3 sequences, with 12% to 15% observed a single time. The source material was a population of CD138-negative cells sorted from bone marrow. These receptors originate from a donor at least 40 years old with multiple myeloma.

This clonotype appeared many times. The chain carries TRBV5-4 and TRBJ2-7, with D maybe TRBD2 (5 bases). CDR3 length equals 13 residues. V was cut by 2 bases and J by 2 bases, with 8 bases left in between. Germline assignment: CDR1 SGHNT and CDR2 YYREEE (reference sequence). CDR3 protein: CASSFDGAYEQYF. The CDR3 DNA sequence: TGTGCCAGCAGCTTCGACGGGGCCTACGAGCAGTACTTC.

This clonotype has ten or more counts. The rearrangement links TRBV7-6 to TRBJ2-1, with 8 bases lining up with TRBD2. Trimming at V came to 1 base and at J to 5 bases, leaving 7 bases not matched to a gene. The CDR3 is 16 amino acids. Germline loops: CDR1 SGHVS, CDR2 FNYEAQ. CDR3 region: CASSLGVAGPNNEQFF. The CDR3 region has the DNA TGTGCCAGCAGCTTAGGGGTAGCGGGACCGAACAATGAGCAGTTCTTC.